A selection of T cell receptor beta chains follows, all from one sample in a study of cytomegalovirus exposure and HLA in healthy donors. The repertoire was sequenced with immunoSEQ multiplex PCR; TCRdb's copy has only in-frame clones and lacks some. The sample has around 99,000 clones, 80% to 85% seen once; the top ten hold around 2.2%. The sample comprised PBMCs. The receptors originated from a woman between 25 and 40 years old in good health and CMV-seronegative. Each CDR3 is given without its conserved first and last residue. Only part of the rows carry a size: once, few, many, or a class if the clone is expanded.

CDR3aa	j_gene	abundance	v_gene
ASSRRGVSGNTIY	TRBJ1-3	NA	TRBV6-1
ATSRALATTYEQY	TRBJ2-7	NA	TRBV15
ASSPGQVFSYEQY	TRBJ2-7	few	TRBV6-5
ASSEGTGSGQY	TRBJ2-7	NA	TRBV6-1
ASSTAPSGRNTGELF	TRBJ2-2	NA	TRBV19
AGELAGSTAKNIQY	TRBJ2-4	few	TRBV7-9
ASSPPTEATGELF	TRBJ2-2	once	TRBV6-6
ASSPENNSPLH	TRBJ1-6	NA	TRBV5-1
ASSVNREKQPQH	TRBJ1-5	NA	TRBV2
ASSVRGYGYT	TRBJ1-2	NA	TRBV9
ASSPSAEVQPQH	TRBJ1-5	NA	TRBV7-9
ASSGTGAGKLF	TRBJ1-4	NA	TRBV2
ASNYGGLNTEAF	TRBJ1-1	NA	TRBV19
ASSLGGTGAYEQY	TRBJ2-7	few	TRBV5-1
ASSLSAREGVNEQF	TRBJ2-1	NA	TRBV27
ASSLTELAGGRTSTDTQY	TRBJ2-3	NA	TRBV7-6
AIQGVSTEAF	TRBJ1-1	NA	TRBV28
ASSVGPGGSGSTDTQY	TRBJ2-3	NA	TRBV9
ASSQDLSPNEQF	TRBJ2-1	once	TRBV4-3
ASSLAGVVF	TRBJ2-1	NA	TRBV5-4
ASSFSGSGYNEQF	TRBJ2-1	NA	TRBV6-1
ASSPTGTHAAF	TRBJ1-1	NA	TRBV6-5
ASSLFQGAEAYEQY	TRBJ2-7	NA	TRBV18
ASSEVEDTGELF	TRBJ2-2	NA	TRBV6-1
ASSYGLFSYEQY	TRBJ2-7	NA	TRBV7-6
AWSPGLEADTQY	TRBJ2-3	NA	TRBV30
ASSLRQGNEQY	TRBJ2-7	NA	TRBV5-4
ASSRGGGYSNQPQH	TRBJ1-5	NA	TRBV7-2
ASSEHSQGTGNYNEQF	TRBJ2-1	NA	TRBV9
ASSEAGTEAF	TRBJ1-1	NA	TRBV7-8
ASKAGGWNEQF	TRBJ2-1	NA	TRBV2
ASSLDRRYYGYT	TRBJ1-2	NA	TRBV6-5
SAGVNTEAF	TRBJ1-1	NA	TRBV29-1
ASSPGGTSGYEQY	TRBJ2-7	NA	TRBV7-2
ASSLSGVTDTQY	TRBJ2-3	once	TRBV6-5
ASGRDRGGTNEKLF	TRBJ1-4	NA	TRBV19
ASSSRYGYT	TRBJ1-2	NA	TRBV28
SSSFRLAVNPAEQY	TRBJ2-7	NA	TRBV7-3
ASRATGLNEKLF	TRBJ1-4	NA	TRBV6-1
ASRKLAGVLDTQY	TRBJ2-3	NA	TRBV7-9
ASSLGFQGDTQY	TRBJ2-3	few	TRBV7-6
ASTPEGATDTQY	TRBJ2-3	NA	TRBV7-6
ASSLPGESGYYNEQF	TRBJ2-1	NA	TRBV4-2
ASRQSGTSGSKNEQF	TRBJ2-1	NA	TRBV25-1
ASSIGGLAGGTETQY	TRBJ2-5	NA	TRBV19
ASSSQQTDTQY	TRBJ2-3	NA	TRBV5-1
ASSLDVSVKETQY	TRBJ2-5	once	TRBV5-1
ASSAGGTGTDQQF	TRBJ2-1	NA	TRBV9